What follows are 7 T cell receptor beta chains derived from one specimen sequenced in a study of cytomegalovirus exposure and HLA in healthy donors. Vbeta (60) and Jbeta (13) primers were used in the PCR. Measured with immunoSEQ multiplex PCR; TCRdb has only the in-frame clones, and not every one. Seen here are 110,000 to 150,000 clones, about 72% observed once, and the top ten hold approximately 2%. Sequencing was carried out using PBMCs. The receptors here all came from a man aged 40-55 years in good health and CMV-seronegative.

The J gene is TRBJ1-1, the V gene TRBV2; no clear D. The CDR3 consists of 13 residues. Germline V gene lookup returns CDR1 SNHLY and CDR2 FYNNEI. Trimming removed 4 bases at V and 6 bases at J, with 12 bases between. The DNA of the CDR3 is TGTGCCAGCAGTGGGCTAGGATGGGCTGAAGCTTTCTTT. Amino acids: CASSGLGWAEAFF.

The J gene is TRBJ2-5, the V gene TRBV2; 9 nucleotides line up with TRBD1. The germline CDR1 and CDR2 sequences are SNHLY and FYNNEI. The V gene end was trimmed by 8 bases and the J gene end by 6 bases; junction bases not matched to a gene: 13. This CDR3 is 15 amino acids long. The CDR3 is CASSRTQGALKTQYF. In DNA form, the CDR3 reads TGTGCCAGCTCCCGAACACAGGGGGCTCTGAAGACCCAGTACTTC.

In this sample, this clone turned up a few times. V usage is TRBV28 and J usage is TRBJ2-7, with D hard to call. The CDR3 runs to 13 residues. Trimming stripped 2 bases from V and 2 bases from J, with 7 bases between. The germline CDR1 and CDR2 sequences are MDHEN and SYDVKM. The CDR3 DNA reads TGTGCCAGCAGTTTACCCTCTCCCTACGAGCAGTACTTC. Its translation is CASSLPSPYEQYF.

The chain has TRBV19 and TRBJ1-3; D ambiguous. Trimming took 9 bases from V and 0 from J, leaving 12 bases between them. Germline V gives CDR1 LNHDA, CDR2 SQIVND (reference sequence). The CDR3 loop spans 14 amino acids. In nucleotides, the CDR3 is TGTGCCAGCGATCAGGCGAACTCTGGAAACACCATATATTTT. It translates to CASDQANSGNTIYF.

This clone was recorded a few times. This chain uses TRBV7-2 with TRBJ2-7, with 8 bases aligning to TRBD1. The V and J ends lost 5 bases and 2 bases, in that order; junction bases with no gene match: 5. From germline, CDR1 is SGHTA and CDR2 FQGNSA. The CDR3 contains 14 residues. In DNA, the CDR3 is TGTGCCAGCAGCCGTAACAGGGGGACCTACGAGCAGTACTTC. Translation gives CASSRNRGTYEQYF.

The V gene is TRBV30, the J gene TRBJ2-7; possibly TRBD1 for D (6 bases). Between the trimmed V and J ends, which lost 3 bases and 7 bases, there was a span of 13 bases. Germline V gives CDR1 GTSNPN, CDR2 SVGIG (reference sequence). CDR3 length equals 12 residues. In nucleotides, the CDR3 is TGTGCCTGGAGACAGGGTCCCCGGGAGCAGTACTTC. This sequence encodes CAWRQGPREQYF.

V gene TRBV4-1 combines with J gene TRBJ2-5, with D maybe TRBD2 (6 bases). From germline, CDR1 is MGHRA and CDR2 YSYEKL. Trimming pared 0 bases from V and 4 bases from J, leaving 9 bases between. There are 14 residues in the CDR3. Here the CDR3 reads CASSQELAGETQYF. CDR3 bases: TGCGCCAGCAGCCAAGAACTAGCCGGAGAGACCCAGTACTTC.